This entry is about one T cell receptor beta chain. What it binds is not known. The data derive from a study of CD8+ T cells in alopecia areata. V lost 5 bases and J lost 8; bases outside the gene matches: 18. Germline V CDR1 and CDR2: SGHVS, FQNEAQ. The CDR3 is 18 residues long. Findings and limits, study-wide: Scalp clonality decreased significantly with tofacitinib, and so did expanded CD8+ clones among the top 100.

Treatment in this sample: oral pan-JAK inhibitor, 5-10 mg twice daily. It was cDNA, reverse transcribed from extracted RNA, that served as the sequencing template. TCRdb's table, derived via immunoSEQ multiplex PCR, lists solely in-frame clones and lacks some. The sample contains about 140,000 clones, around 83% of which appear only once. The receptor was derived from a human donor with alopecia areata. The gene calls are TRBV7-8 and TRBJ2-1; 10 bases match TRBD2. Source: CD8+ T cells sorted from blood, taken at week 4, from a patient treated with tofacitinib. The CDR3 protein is CASSRLGRDSSGSDEQFF. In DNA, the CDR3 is TGTGCCAGCAGCCGACTCGGACGCGATTCTAGCGGGAGCGATGAGCAGTTCTTC.